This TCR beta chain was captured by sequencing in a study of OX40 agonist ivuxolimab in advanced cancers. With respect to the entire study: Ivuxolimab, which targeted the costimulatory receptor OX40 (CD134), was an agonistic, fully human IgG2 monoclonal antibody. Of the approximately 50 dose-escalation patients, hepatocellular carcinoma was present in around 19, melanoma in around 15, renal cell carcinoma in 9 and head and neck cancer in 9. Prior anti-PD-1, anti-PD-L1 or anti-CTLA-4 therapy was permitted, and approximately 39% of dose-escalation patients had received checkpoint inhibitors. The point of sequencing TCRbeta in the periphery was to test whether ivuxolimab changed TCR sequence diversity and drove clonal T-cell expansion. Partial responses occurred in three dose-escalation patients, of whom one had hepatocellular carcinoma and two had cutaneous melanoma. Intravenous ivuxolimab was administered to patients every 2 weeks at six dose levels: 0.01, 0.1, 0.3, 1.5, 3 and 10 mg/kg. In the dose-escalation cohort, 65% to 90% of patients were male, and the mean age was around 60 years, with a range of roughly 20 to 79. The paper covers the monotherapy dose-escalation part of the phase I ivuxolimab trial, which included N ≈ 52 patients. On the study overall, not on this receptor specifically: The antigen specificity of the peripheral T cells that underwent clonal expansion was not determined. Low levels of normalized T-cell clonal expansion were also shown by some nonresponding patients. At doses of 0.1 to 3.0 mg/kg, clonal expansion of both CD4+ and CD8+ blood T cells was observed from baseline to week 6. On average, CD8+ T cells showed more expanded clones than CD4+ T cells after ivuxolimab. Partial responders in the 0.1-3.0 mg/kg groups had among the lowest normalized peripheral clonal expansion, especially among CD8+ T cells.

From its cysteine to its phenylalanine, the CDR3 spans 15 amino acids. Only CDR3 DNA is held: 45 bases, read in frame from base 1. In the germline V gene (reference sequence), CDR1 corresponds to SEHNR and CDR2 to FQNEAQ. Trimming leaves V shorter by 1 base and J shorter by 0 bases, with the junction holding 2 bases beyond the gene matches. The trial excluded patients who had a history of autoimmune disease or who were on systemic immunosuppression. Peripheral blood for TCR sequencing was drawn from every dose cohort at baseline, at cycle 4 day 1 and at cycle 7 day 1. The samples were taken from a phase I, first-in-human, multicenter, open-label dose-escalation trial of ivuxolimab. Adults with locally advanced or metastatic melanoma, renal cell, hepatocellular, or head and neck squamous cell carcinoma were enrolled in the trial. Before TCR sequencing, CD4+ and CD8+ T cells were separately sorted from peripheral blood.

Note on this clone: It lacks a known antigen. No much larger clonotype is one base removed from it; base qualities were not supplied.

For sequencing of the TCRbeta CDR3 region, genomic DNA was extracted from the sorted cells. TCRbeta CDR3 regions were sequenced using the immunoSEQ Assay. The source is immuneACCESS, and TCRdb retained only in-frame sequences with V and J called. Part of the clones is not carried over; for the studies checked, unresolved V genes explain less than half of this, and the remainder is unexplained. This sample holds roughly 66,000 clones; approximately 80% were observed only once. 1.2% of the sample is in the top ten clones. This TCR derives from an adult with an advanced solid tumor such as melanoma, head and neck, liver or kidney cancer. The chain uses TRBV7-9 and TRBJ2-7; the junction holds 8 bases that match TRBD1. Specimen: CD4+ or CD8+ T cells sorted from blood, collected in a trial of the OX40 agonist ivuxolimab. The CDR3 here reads CASSLVGTGSYEQYF. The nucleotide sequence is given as TGTGCCAGCAGCTTAGTGGGGACAGGCTCCTACGAGCAGTACTTC.